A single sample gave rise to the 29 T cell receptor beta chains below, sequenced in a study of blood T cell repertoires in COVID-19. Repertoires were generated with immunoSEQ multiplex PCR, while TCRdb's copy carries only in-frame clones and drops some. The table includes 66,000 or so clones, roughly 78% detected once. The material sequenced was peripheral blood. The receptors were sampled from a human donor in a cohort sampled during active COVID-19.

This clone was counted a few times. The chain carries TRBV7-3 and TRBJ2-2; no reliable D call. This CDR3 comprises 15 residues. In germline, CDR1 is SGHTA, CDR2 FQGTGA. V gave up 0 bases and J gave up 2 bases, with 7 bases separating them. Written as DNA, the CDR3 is TGTGCCAGCAGCTTAACCCCAGTAAACACCGGGGAGCTGTTTTTT. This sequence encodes CASSLTPVNTGELFF.

Here the CDR3 DNA reads TGTGCCAGCGGGGAGGAAAACATTCAGTACTTC. Encoded protein: CASGEENIQYF. The chain uses TRBV9 and TRBJ2-4; TRBD2 might be the D (6 bases). V dropped 7 bases and J dropped 5 bases, with 7 bases sitting between them. The germline V gene has CDR1 SGDLS and CDR2 YYNGEE. This CDR3 contains 11 residues.

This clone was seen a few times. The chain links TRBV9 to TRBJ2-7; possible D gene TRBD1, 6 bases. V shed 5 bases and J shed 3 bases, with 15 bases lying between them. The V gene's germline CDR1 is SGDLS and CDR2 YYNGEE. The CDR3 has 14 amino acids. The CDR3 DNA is TGTGCCAGCAGTCAGACAGGTATCGGCTACGAGCAGTACTTC. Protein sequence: CASSQTGIGYEQYF.

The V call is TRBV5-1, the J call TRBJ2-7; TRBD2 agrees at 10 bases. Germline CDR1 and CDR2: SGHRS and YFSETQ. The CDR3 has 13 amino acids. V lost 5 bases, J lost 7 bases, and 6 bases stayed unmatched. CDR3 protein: CASSLAGDWEQYF. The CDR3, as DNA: TGCGCCAGCAGTCTAGCGGGAGATTGGGAGCAGTACTTC.

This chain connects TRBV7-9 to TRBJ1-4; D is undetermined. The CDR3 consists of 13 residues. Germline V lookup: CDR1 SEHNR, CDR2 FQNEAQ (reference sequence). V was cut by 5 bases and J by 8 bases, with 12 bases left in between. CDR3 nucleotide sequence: TGTGCCAGCAGCCCCCCCCCGGTGGAAAAACTGTTTTTT. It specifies CASSPPPVEKLFF.

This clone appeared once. The CDR3 reads CASRETTWVTEAFF. DNA of the CDR3: TGTGCCAGCAGGGAGACTACTTGGGTCACTGAAGCTTTCTTT. The chain has TRBV6-5 and TRBJ1-1; no definite D call. CDR1 and CDR2 (germline): MNHEY, SVGAGI. Trimming left V 6 bases short and J 4 bases short, with 15 bases between. The CDR3 length is 14 residues.

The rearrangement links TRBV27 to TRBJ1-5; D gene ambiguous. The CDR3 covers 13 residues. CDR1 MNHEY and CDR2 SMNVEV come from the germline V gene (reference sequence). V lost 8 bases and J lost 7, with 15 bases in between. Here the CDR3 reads CASRGRGSQPQHF. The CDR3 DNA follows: TGTGCCAGCCGCGGGCGGGGAAGCCAGCCCCAGCATTTT.

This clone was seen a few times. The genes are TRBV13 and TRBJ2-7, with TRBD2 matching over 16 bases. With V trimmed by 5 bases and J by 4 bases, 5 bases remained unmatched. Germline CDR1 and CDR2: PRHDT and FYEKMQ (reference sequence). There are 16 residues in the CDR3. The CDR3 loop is CASSMGLAGGPYEQYF. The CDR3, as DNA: TGTGCCAGCAGCATGGGACTAGCGGGAGGGCCTTACGAGCAGTACTTC.

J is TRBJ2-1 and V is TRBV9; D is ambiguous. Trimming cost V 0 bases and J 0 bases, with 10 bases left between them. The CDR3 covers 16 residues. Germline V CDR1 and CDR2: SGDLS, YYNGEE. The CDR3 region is CASSVETSSSYNEQFF. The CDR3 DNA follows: TGTGCCAGCAGCGTAGAGACCTCTAGCTCCTACAATGAGCAGTTCTTC.

The CDR3 region is CSARSSQPQHF. The CDR3 DNA reads as TGCAGTGCTAGATCTAGCCAGCCCCAGCATTTT. The rearrangement uses TRBV20-1 and TRBJ1-5, with D unclear. V was cut by 2 bases and J by 7 bases, with 6 bases left in between. The germline V gene encodes CDR1 DFQATT and CDR2 SNEGSKA (reference sequence). The length of the CDR3 is 11 residues.

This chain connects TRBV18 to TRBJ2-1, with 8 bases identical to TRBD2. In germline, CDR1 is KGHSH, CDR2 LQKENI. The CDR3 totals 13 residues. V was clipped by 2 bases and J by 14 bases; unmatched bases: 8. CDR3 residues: CASSPVTSEEEFF. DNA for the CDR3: TGTGCCAGCTCACCAGTGACTAGCGAGGAGGAGTTCTTC.

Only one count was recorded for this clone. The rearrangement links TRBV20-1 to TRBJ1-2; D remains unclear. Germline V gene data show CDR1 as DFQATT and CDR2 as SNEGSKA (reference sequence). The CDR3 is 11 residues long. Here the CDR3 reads CSPRVGYGYTF. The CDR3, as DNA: TGCAGCCCGAGGGTTGGCTATGGCTACACCTTC.

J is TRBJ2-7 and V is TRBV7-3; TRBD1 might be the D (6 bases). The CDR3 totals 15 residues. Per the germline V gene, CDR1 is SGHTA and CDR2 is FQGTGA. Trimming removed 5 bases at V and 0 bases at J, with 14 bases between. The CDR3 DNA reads TGTGCCAGCAGCCTACAGGGACCTAGCTCCTACGAGCAGTACTTC. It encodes CASSLQGPSSYEQYF.

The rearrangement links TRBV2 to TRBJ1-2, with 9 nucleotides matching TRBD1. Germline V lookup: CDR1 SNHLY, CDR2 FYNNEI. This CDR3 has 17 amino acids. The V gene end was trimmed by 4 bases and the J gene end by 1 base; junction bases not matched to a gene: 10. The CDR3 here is CASSASLGTGFNYGYTF. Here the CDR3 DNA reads TGTGCCAGCAGTGCCAGCCTAGGGACAGGGTTTAACTATGGCTACACCTTC.

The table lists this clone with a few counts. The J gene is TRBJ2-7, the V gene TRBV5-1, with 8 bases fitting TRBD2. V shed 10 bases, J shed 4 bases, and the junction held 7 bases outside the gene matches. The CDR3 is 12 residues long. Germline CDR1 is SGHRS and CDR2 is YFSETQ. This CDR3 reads CAWAGGGYEQYF. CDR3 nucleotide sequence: TGCGCCTGGGCGGGAGGAGGGTACGAGCAGTACTTC.

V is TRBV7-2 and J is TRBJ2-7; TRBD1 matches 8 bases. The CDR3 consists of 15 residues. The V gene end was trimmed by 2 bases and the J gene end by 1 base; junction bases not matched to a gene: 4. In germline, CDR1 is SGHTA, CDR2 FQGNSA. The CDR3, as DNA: TGTGCCAGCAGCTTAAGCAGGGGGCGATCCTACGAGCAGTACTTC. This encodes CASSLSRGRSYEQYF.

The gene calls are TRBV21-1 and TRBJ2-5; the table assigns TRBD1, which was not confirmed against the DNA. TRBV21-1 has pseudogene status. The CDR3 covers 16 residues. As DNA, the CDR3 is TGTGCCAGCAGCAATGGAGACAGGGGTAGGCAAGAGACCCAGTACTTC. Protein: CASSNGDRGRQETQYF.

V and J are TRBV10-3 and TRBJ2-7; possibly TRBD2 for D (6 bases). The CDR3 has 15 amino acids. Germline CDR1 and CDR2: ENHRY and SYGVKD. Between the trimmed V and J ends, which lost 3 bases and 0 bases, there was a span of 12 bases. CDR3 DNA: TGTGCCATCAGTGACCCCGGGAGTAGCTCCTACGAGCAGTACTTC. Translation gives CAISDPGSSSYEQYF.

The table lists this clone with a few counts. In DNA form, the CDR3 reads TGTGCCAGCAGCCCGTCCCGGTCTGGTCGCGGCTACACCTTC. Translating it yields CASSPSRSGRGYTF. The rearrangement links TRBV9 to TRBJ1-2; D uncertain. The CDR3 is 14 residues long. V lost 4 bases and J lost 8, with 18 bases in between. Germline CDR1 is SGDLS and CDR2 is YYNGEE.

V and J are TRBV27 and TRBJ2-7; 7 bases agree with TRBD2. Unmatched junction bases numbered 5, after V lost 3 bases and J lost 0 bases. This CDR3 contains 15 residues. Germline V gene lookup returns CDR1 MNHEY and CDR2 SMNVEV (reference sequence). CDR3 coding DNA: TGTGCCAGCAGTTTTTCGCGGACTAGCTCCTACGAGCAGTACTTC. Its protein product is CASSFSRTSSYEQYF.

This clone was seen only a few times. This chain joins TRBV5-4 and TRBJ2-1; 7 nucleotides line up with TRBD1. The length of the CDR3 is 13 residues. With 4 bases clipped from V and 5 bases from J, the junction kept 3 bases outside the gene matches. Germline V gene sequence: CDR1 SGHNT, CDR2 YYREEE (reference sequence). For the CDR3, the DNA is TGTGCCAGCAGCCAGGGACAGAACAATGAGCAGTTCTTC. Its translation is CASSQGQNNEQFF.

In DNA, the CDR3 is TGTGCCAGCAGCCAGTTTCTTAATTCACCCCTCCACTTT. Its translation: CASSQFLNSPLHF. The chain is built from TRBV7-9 and TRBJ1-6, with D unresolved. Between the trimmed V and J ends, which lost 5 bases and 6 bases, there was a span of 8 bases. From germline, CDR1 is SEHNR and CDR2 FQNEAQ (reference sequence). This CDR3 spans 13 amino acids.

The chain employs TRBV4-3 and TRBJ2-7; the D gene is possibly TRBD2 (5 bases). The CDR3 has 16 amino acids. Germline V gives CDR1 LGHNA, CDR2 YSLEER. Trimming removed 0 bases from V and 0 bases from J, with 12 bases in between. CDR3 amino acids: CASSQDPSPRSYEQYF. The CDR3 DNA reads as TGCGCCAGCAGCCAAGACCCTAGCCCTCGCTCCTACGAGCAGTACTTC.

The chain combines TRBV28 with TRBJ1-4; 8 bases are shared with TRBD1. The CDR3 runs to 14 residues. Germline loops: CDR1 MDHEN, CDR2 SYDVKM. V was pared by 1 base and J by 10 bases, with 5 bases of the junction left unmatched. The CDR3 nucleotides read TGTGCCAGCAGTTTATTCGTCACAGGGGGAAAACTGTTTTTT. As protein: CASSLFVTGGKLFF.

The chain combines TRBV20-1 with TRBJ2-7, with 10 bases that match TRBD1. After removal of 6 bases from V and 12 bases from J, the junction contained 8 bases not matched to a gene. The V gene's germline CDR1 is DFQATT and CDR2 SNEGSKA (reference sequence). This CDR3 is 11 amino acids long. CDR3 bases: TGCAGTGCCGACAGACAGGGGGCGATGTACTTC. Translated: CSADRQGAMYF.

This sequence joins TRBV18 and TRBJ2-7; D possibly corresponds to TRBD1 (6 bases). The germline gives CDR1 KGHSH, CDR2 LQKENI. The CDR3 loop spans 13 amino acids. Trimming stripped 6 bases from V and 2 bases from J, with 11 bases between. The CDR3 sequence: CASSPGTTYEQYF. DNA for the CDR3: TGTGCCAGCTCTCCCGGGACAACCTACGAGCAGTACTTC. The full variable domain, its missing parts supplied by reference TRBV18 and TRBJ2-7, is NAGVMQNPRHLVRRRGQEARLRCSPMKGHSHVYWYRQLPEEGLKFMVYLQKENIIDESGMPKERFSAEFPKEGPSILRIQQVVRGDSAAYFCASSPGTTYEQYFGPGTRLTVT.

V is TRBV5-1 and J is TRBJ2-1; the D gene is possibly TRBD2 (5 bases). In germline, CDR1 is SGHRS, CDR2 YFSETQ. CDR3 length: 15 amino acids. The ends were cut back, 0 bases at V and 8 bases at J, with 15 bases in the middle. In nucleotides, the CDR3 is TGCGCCAGCAGCTTGGGTGCGGACTTAACGGATGAGCAGTTCTTC. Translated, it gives CASSLGADLTDEQFF.

CDR3: CASNYGGPGNTEAFF. The DNA for the CDR3 is TGTGCCAGCAACTATGGAGGGCCGGGGAACACTGAAGCTTTCTTT. The chain uses TRBV6-5 and TRBJ1-1; D not certain. CDR1 is MNHEY, CDR2 SVGAGI, per germline. The germline V and J ends were trimmed by 7 bases and 1 base, with 16 bases remaining between them. This CDR3 region has 15 residues.

The CDR3 loop reads CASSYRTGGVNYGYTF. The CDR3 bases are TGTGCCAGCAGCTATCGGACAGGGGGCGTTAACTATGGCTACACCTTC. This chain joins TRBV5-4 and TRBJ1-2; 11 positions agree with TRBD1. Trimming cost V 3 bases and J 1 base; bases outside gene matches: 5. This CDR3 has 16 residues. Germline V gene sequence: CDR1 SGHNT, CDR2 YYREEE (reference sequence).